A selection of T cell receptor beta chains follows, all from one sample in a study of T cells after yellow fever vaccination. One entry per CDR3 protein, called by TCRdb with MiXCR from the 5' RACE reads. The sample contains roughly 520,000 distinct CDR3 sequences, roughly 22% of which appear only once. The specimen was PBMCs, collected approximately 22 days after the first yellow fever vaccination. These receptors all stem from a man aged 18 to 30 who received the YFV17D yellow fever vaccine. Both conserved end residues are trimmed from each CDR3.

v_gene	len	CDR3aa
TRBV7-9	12	ASSLHSSNQPQH
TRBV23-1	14	ASSQSDSGGGDTQY
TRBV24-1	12	ATSGSPMEYEQF
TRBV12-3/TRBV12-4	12	ASSFRGGTDTQY
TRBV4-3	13	ASSRTSGSTDTQY
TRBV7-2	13	ASSSWGRGTDTQY
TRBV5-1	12	ASSPQGPLGGYT
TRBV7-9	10	ASSSDPRELF
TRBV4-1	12	ASGLEGNRSPLH
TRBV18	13	ASSPGLGVNEKLF
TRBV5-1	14	ASSLRPGGSNTEAF
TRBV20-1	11	SAEPRGPDTQY
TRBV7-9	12	ASSLGKRQETQY
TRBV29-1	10	SAGRDRGGYT
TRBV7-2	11	ASRGTNQETQY
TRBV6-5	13	ASSYSQAGSYGYT
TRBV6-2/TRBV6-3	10	ASNGGHNEQF
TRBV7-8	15	ASSLAGRGMAKNIQY
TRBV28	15	ASRTGTADLLYSPLH
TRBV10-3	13	AISESAGSNQPQH
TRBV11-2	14	ASSFLAGLAKNIQY
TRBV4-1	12	ASSQERPTGELF
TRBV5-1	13	ASSLVGGGDQPQH
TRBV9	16	ASSVDRTSGGAADTQY
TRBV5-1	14	ASSLASTPDGGTQY
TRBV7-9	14	ASSLGFGGMTDTQY
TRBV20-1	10	SAQGAYNEQF
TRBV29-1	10	SATTLHAEQF
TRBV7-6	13	ASSARTVPGNTIY
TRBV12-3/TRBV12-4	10	ASKGAQETQY
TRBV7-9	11	ASSFPTKETQY
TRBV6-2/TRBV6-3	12	ASTPGRYTGELF
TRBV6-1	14	ASSQGGGGTFGELF
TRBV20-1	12	SARGQGRHNEQF
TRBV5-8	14	ASSLEPNRGYQPQH
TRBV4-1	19	ASSQDDPGQGAHRQGNEQF
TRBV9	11	ASSVGGVGELF
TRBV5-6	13	ASGGQGRGKNIQY
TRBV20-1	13	SAMGRGYSNQPQH
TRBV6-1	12	ASSEEDSQETQY
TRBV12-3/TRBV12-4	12	ASSLALREETQY
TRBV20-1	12	SARDALAKNIQY
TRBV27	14	ASSLGLRGIQETQY
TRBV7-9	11	ASSLTTGLGYT
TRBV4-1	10	ASSQDLAEQF
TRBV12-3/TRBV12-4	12	ASSFGDSNYGYT
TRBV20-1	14	SARDPLVGLVKTQY
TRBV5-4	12	ASSAPGTSGPGF
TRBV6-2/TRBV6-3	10	AVGASTDTQY
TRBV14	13	ASSLPRQPYNEQF